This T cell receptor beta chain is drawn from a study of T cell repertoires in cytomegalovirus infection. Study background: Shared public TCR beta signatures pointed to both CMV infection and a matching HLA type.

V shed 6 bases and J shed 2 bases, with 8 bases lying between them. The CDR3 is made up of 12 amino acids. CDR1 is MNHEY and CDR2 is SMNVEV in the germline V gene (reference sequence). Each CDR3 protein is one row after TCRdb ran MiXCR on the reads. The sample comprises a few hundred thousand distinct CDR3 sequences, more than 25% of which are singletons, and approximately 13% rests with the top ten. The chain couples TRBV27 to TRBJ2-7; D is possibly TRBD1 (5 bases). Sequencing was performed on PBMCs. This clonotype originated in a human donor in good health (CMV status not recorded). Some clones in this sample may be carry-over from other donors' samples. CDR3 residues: CASRGQTYEQYV. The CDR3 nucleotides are TGTGCCAGCAGAGGACAAACCTACGAGCAGTACGTC.